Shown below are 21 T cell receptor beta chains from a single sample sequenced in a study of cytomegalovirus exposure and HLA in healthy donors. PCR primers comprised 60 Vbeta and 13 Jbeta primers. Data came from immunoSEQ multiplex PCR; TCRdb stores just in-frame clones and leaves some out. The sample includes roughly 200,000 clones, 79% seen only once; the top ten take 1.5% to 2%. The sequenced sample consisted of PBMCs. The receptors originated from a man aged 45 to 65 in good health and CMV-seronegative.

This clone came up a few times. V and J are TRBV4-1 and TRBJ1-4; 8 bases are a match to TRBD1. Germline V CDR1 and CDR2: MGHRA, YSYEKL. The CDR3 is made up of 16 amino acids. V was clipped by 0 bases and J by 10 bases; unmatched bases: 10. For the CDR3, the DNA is TGCGCCAGCAGCCAAGATTGGGGACAGGTTCGCCGAAAACTGTTTTTT. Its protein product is CASSQDWGQVRRKLFF.

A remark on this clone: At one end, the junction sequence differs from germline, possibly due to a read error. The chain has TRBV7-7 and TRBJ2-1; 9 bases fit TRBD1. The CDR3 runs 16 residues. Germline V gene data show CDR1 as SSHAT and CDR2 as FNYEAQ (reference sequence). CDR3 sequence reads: CASSLGGQGVGNEQFF. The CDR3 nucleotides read TGTGCTAGCAGCTTAGGGGGACAGGGCGTTGGAAATGAGCAGTTCTTC.

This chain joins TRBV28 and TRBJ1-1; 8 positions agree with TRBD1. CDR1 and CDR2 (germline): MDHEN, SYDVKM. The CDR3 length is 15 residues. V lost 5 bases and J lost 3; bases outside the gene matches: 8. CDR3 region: CASSPRGQGYTEAFF. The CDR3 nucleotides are TGTGCCAGCAGTCCCAGAGGACAGGGCTACACTGAAGCTTTCTTT.

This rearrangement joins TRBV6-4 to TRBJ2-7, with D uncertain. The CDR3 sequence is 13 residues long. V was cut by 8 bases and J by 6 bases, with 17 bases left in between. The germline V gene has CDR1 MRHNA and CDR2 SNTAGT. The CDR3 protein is CASSTPFAGEQYF. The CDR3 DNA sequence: TGTGCCAGCTCCACCCCCTTTGCAGGCGAGCAGTACTTC.

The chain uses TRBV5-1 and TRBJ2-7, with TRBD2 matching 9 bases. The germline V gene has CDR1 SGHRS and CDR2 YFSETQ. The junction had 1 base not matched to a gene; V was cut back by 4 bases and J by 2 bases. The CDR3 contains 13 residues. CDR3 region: CASSPSGTYEQYF. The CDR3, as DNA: TGCGCCAGCAGCCCTAGCGGGACCTACGAGCAGTACTTC. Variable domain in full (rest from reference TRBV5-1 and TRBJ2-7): KAGVTQTPRYLIKTRGQQVTLSCSPISGHRSVSWYQQTPGQGLQFLFEYFSETQRNKGNFPGRFSGRQFSNSRSEMNVSTLELGDSALYLCASSPSGTYEQYFGPGTRLTVT.

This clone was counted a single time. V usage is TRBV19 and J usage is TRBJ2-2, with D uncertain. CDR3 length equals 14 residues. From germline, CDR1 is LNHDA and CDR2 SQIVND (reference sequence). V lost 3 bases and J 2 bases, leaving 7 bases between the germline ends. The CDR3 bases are TGTGCCAGTAGTATGGTCAGAAACACCGGGGAGCTGTTTTTT. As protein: CASSMVRNTGELFF.

CDR3 protein: CASSLVTGGSYEQYF. The CDR3 DNA follows: TGTGCCAGCAGCTTAGTGACAGGGGGCTCTTACGAGCAGTACTTC. V gene TRBV11-2 combines with J gene TRBJ2-7; 10 nucleotides align to TRBD1. V lost 1 base to trimming and J lost 4 bases; unmatched junction nucleotides: 4. This CDR3 has 15 residues. CDR1 and CDR2 (germline): SGHAT, FQNNGV.

The CDR3 bases are TGTGCCAGTAGTCCCCGAACAGGGGGAAAGTACGAGCAGTACTTC. Protein product: CASSPRTGGKYEQYF. The V call is TRBV19, the J call TRBJ2-7; 8 bases fit TRBD1. The CDR3 spans 15 residues. In germline, CDR1 is LNHDA, CDR2 SQIVND (reference sequence). V gave up 5 bases and J gave up 4 bases; unmatched junction bases: 10.

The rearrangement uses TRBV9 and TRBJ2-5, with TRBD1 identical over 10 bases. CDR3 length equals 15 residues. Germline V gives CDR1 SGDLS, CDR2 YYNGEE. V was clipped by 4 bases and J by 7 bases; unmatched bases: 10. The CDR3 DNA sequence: TGTGCCAGCAGCCCCCGGACAGGGGGGGGCTTGACCCAGTACTTC. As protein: CASSPRTGGGLTQYF.

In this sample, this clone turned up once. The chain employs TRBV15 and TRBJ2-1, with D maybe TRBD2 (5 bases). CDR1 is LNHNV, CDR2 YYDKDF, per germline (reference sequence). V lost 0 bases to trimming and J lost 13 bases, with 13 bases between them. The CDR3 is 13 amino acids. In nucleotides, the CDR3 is TGTGCCACCAGCAGAGATCACCTAGCCGGCCAGTTCTTC. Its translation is CATSRDHLAGQFF.

The CDR3 spells CASSPGPGYEQYF. CDR3 sequence (DNA): TGTGCCAGCAGCCCGGGTCCCGGCTACGAGCAGTACTTC. This chain links TRBV7-3 with TRBJ2-7; D call uncertain. Germline V gene sequence: CDR1 SGHTA, CDR2 FQGTGA. This CDR3 comprises 13 residues. Trimming left V 5 bases short and J 3 bases short, with 11 bases between.

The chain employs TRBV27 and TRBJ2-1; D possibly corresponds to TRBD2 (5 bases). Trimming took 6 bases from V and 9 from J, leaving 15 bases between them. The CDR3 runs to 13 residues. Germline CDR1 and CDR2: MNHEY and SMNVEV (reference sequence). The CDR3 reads CASSPRTLSEQFF. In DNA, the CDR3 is TGTGCCAGCAGCCCGCGGACTTTGAGTGAGCAGTTCTTC.

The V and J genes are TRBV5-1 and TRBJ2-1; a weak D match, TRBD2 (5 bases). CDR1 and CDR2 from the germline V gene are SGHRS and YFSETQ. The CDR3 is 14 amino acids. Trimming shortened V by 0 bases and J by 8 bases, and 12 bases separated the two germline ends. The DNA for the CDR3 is TGCGCCAGCAGCTTGGCCTCTAGTAGCGATGAGCAGTTCTTC. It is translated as CASSLASSSDEQFF.

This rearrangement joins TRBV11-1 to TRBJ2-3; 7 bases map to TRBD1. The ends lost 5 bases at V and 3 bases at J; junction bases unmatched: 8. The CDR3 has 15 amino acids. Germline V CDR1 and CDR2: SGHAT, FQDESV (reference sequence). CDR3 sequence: CASSGTVRGTDTQYF. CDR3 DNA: TGTGCCAGCAGCGGGACAGTCCGCGGGACAGATACGCAGTATTTT.

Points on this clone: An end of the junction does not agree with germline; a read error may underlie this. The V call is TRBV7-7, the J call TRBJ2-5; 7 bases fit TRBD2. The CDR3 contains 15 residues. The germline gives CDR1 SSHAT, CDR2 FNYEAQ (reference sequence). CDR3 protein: CASSLGGSGQETQYF. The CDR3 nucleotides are TGTGCTAGCAGCTTAGGCGGGAGTGGGCAAGAGACCCAGTACTTC.

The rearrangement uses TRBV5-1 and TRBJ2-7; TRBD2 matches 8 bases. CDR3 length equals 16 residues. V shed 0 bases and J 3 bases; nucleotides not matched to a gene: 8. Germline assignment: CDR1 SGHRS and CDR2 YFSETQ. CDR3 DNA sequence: TGCGCCAGCAGCTTGGTGGGGGGGCGGGAGGACTACGAGCAGTACTTC. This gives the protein CASSLVGGREDYEQYF.

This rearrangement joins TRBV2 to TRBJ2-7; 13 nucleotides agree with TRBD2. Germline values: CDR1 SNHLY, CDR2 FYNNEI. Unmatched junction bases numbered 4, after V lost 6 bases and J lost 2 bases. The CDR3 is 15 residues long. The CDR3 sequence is CASSWTSGSTYEQYF. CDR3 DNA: TGTGCCAGCAGCTGGACTAGCGGGAGTACCTACGAGCAGTACTTC. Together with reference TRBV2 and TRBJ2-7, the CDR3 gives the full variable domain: EPEVTQTPSHQVTQMGQEVILRCVPISNHLYFYWYRQILGQKVEFLVSFYNNEISEKSEIFDDQFSVERPDGSNFTLKIRSTKLEDSAMYFCASSWTSGSTYEQYFGPGTRLTVT.

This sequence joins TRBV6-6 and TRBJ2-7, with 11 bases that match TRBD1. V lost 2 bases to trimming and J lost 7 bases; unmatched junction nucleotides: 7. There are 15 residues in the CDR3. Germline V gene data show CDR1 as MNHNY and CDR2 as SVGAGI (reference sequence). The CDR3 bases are TGTGCCAGCAGTTACGGCGGACAGGGGGCCCGGGAGCAGTACTTC. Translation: CASSYGGQGAREQYF.

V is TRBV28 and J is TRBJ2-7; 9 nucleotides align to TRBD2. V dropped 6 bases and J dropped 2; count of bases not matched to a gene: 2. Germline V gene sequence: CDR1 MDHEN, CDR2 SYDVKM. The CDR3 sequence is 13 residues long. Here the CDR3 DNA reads TGTGCCAGCAGGGCGGGAGGGCCCTACGAGCAGTACTTC. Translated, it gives CASRAGGPYEQYF.

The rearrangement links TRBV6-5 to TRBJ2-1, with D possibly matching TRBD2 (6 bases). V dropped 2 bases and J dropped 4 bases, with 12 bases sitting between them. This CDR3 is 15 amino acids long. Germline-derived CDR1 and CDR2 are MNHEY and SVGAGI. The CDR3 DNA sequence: TGTGCCAGCAGTTACGGCGGGACCATATACAATGAGCAGTTCTTC. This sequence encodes CASSYGGTIYNEQFF.

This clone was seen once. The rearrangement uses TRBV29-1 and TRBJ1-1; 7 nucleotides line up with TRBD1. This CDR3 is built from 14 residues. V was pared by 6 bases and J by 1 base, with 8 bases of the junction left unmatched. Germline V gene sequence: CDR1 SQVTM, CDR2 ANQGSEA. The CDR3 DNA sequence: TGCAGCGTCGCGCCCGGGACAGCGAACACTGAAGCTTTCTTT. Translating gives CSVAPGTANTEAFF.